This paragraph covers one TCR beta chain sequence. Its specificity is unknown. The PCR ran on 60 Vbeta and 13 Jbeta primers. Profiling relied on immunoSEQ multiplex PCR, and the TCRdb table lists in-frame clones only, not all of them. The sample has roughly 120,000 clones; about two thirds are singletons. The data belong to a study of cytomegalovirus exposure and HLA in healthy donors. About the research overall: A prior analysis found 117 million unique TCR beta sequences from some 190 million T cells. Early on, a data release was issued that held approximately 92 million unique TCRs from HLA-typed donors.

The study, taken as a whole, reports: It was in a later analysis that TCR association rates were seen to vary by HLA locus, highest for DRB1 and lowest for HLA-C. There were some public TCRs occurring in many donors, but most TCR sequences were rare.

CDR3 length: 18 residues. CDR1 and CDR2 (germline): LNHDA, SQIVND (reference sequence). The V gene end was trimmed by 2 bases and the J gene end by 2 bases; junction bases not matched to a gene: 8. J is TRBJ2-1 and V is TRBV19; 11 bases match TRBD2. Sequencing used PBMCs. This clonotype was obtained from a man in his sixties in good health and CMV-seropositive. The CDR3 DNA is TGTGCCAGTAGTATAACCCCTCGACTAGCGGGAACCTACAATGAGCAGTTCTTC. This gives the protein CASSITPRLAGTYNEQFF.